This TCR beta chain is drawn from a study of OX40 agonist ivuxolimab in advanced cancers. Method: immunoSEQ multiplex PCR; TCRdb's copy keeps in-frame clones and lacks some. This table holds roughly 49,000 clones, approximately 81% found once. The V gene lost 2 bases and the J gene lost 2 bases, with 6 bases spanning the gap. This CDR3 spans 14 amino acids. Looked up from germline, CDR1 is SGHNT and CDR2 is YENEEA. This TCR was recovered from an adult with an advanced solid tumor such as melanoma, head and neck, liver or kidney cancer. Sequenced material: CD4+ or CD8+ T cells sorted from blood, taken in a trial of the OX40 agonist ivuxolimab. The chain recombines TRBV11-3 with TRBJ2-2; D ambiguous. The CDR3 DNA reads TGTGCCAGCAGCTTATGGCACAACACCGGGGAGCTGTTTTTT. Protein product: CASSLWHNTGELFF. Looking up the rest from reference TRBV11-3 and TRBJ2-2 gives the full variable domain: EAGVVQSPRYKIIEKKQPVAFWCNPISGHNTLYWYLQNLGQGPELLIRYENEEAVDDSQLPKDRFSAERLKGVDSTLKIQPAELGDSAVYLCASSLWHNTGELFFGEGSRLTVL.